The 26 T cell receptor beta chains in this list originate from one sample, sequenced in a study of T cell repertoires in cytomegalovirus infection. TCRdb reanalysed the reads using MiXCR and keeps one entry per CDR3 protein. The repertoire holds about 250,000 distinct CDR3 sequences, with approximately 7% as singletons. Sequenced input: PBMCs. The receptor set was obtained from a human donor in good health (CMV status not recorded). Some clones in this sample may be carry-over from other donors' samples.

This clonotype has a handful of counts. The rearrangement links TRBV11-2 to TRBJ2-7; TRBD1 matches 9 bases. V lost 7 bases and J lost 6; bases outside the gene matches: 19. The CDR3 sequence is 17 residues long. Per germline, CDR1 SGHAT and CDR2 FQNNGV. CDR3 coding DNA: TGTGCCAGCATTAGCCGGGACAGGGAAGGGGTGCCTTCCGAGCAGTACTTC. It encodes CASISRDREGVPSEQYF.

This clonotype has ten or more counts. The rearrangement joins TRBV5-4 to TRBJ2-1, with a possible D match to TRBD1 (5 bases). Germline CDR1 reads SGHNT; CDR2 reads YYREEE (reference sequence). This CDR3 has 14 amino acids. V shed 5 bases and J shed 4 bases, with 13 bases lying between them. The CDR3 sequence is CASRRDSNYNEQFF. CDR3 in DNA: TGTGCCAGCAGGAGAGACAGCAATTACAATGAGCAGTTCTTC.

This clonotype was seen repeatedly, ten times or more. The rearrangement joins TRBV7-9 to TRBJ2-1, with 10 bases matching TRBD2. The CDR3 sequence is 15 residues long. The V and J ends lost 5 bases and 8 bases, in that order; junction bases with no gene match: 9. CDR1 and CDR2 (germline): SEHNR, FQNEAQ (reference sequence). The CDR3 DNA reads TGTGCCAGCAGCAGAATAGCGGGGGGCAGCGATGAGCAGTTCTTC. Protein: CASSRIAGGSDEQFF.

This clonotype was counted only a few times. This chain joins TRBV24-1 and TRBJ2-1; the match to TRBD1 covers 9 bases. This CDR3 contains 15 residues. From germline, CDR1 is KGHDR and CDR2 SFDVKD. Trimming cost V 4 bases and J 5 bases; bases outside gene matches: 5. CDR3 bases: TGTGCCACCAGTGAGTGGGGACAGGGAAACAATGAGCAGTTCTTC. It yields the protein CATSEWGQGNNEQFF.

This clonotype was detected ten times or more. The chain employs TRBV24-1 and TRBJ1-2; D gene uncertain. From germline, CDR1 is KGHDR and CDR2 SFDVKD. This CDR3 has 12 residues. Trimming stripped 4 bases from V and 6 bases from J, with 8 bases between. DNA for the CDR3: TGTGCCACCAGTGACCGACAAAATGGCTACACCTTC. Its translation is CATSDRQNGYTF.

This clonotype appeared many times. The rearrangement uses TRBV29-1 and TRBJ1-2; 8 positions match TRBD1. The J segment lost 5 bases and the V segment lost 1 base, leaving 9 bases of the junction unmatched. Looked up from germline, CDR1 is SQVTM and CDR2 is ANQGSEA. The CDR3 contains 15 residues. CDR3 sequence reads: CSVEGSQGARYGYTF. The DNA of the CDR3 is TGCAGCGTTGAAGGAAGCCAGGGGGCCCGGTATGGCTACACCTTC.

The CDR3 bases are TGTGCCAGCAGGGGACAGGGAGCCAACACCGGGGAGCTGTTTTTT. Amino acids: CASRGQGANTGELFF. The chain carries TRBV13 and TRBJ2-2; 9 positions match TRBD1. The CDR3 loop spans 15 amino acids. Trimming cost V 6 bases and J 2 bases; bases outside gene matches: 4. CDR1 and CDR2 (germline): PRHDT, FYEKMQ (reference sequence).

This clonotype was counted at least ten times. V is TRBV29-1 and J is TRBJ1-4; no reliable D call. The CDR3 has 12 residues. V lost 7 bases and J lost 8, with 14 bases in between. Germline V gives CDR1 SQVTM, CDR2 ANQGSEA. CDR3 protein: CSAGSTREKLFF. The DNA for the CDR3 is TGCAGCGCGGGGTCTACCCGGGAAAAACTGTTTTTT.

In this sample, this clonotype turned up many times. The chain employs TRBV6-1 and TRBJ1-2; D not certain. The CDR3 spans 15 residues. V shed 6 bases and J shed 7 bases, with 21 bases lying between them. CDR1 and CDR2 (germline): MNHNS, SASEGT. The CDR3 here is CASSLRDIYHGGYTF. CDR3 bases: TGTGCCAGCAGCCTCCGAGATATCTACCATGGTGGCTACACCTTC.

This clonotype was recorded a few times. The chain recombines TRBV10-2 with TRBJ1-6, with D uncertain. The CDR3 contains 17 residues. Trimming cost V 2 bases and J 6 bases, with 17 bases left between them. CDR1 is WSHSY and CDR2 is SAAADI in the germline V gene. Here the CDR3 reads CASSEPQPTLGNSPLHF. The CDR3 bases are TGCGCCAGCAGTGAGCCCCAACCGACGTTGGGTAATTCACCCCTCCACTTT.

The CDR3 sequence is CSARRQGLNTEAFF. DNA for the CDR3: TGCAGTGCTAGACGACAGGGTTTGAACACTGAAGCTTTCTTT. V usage is TRBV20-1 and J usage is TRBJ1-1; TRBD1 matches 7 bases. Germline lookup yields CDR1 DFQATT and CDR2 SNEGSKA (reference sequence). There are 14 residues in the CDR3. The trim removed 2 bases at V and 0 bases at J, leaving 3 bases unmatched.

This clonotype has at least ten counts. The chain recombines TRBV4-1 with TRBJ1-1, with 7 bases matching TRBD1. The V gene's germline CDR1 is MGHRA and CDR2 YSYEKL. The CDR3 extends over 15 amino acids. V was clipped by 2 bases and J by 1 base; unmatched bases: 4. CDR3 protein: CASSQTGQENTEAFF. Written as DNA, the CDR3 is TGCGCCAGCAGCCAAACCGGACAGGAGAACACTGAAGCTTTCTTT.

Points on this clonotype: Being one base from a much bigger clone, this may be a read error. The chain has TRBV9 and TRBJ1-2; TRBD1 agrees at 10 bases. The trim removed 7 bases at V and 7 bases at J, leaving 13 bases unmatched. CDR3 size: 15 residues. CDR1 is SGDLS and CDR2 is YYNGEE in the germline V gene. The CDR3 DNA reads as TGTGCCAGCGGCTATTCTCGGGACAGGGGAGGTGGCTACACCTTC. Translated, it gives CASGYSRDRGGGYTF. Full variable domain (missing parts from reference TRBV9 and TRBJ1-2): DSGVTQTPKHLITATGQRVTLRCSPRSGDLSVYWYQQSLDQGLQFLIQYYNGEERAKGNILERFSAQQFPDLHSELNLSSLELGDSALYFCASGYSRDRGGGYTFGSGTRLTVV.

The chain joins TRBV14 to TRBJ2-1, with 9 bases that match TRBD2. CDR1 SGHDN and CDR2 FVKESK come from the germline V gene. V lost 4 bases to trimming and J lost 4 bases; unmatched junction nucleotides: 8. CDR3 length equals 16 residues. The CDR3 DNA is TGTGCCAGCAGCCCCCTAGGAGCGGGGGGATACAATGAGCAGTTCTTC. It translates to CASSPLGAGGYNEQFF. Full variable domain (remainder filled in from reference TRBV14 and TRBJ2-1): EAGVTQFPSHSVIEKGQTVTLRCDPISGHDNLYWYRRVMGKEIKFLLHFVKESKQDESGMPNNRFLAERTGGTYSTLKVQPAELEDSGVYFCASSPLGAGGYNEQFFGPGTRLTVL.

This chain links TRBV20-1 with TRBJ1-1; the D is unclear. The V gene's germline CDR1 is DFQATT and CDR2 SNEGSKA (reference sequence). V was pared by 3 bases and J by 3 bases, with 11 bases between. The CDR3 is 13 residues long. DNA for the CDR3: TGCAGTGCTAGTCGGGCCTGGGACACTGAAGCTTTCTTT. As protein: CSASRAWDTEAFF.

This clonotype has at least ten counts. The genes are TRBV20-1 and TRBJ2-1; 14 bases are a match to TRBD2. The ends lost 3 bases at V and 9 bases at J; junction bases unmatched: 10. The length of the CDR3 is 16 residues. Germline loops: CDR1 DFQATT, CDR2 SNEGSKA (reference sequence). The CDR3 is CSASWGVTSGGGEQFF. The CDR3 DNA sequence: TGCAGTGCTAGCTGGGGAGTGACTAGCGGGGGGGGTGAGCAGTTCTTC.

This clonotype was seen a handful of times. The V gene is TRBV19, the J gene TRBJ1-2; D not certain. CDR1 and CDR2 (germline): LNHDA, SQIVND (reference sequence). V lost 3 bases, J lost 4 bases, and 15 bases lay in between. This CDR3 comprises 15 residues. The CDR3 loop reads CASSIRREGPYGYTF. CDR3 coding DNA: TGTGCCAGTAGTATTAGGAGGGAAGGACCCTATGGCTACACCTTC.

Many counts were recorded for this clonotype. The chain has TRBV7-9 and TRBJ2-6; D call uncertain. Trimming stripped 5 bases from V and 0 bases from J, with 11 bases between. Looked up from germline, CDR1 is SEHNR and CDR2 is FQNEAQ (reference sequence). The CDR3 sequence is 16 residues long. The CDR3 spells CASSQQLPSGANVLTF. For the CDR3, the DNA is TGTGCCAGCAGCCAACAGTTACCCTCTGGGGCCAACGTCCTGACTTTC.

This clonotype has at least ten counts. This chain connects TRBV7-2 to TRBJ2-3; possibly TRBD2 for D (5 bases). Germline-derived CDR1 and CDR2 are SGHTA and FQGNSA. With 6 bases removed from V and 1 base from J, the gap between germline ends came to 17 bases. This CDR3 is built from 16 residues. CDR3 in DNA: TGTGCCAGCAGAATCGACATAGCGTTCGGCACAGATACGCAGTATTTT. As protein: CASRIDIAFGTDTQYF.

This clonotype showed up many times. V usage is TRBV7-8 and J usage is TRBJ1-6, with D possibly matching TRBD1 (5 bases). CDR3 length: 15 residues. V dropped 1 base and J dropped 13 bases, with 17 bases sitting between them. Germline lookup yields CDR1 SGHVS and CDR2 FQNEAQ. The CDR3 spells CASSLGIQGIAPLHF. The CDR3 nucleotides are TGTGCCAGCAGCTTAGGAATTCAGGGTATTGCCCCCCTCCACTTT.

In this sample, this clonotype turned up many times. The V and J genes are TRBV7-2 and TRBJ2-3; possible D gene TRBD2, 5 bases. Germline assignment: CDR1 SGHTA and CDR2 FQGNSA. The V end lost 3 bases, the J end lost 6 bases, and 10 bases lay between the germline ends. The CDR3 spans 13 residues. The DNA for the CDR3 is TGTGCCAGCAGCTTTAAGATAGCGGATACGCAGTATTTT. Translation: CASSFKIADTQYF. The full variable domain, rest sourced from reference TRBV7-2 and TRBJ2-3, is GAGVSQSPSNKVTEKGKDVELRCDPISGHTALYWYRQSLGQGLEFLIYFQGNSAPDKSGLPSDRFSAERTGGSVSTLTIQRTQQEDSAVYLCASSFKIADTQYFGPGTRLTVL.

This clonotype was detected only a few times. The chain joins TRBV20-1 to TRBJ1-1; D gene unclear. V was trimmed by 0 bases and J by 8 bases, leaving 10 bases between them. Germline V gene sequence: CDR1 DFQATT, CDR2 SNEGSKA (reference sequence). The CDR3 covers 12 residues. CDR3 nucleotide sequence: TGCAGTGCTAGAGATTTGGCTCCCGAAGCTTTCTTT. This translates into CSARDLAPEAFF.

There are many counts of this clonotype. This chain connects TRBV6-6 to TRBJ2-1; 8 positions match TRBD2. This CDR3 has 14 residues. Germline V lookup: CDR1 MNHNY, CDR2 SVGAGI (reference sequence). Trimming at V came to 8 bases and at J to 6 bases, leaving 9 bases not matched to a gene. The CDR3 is CASRRGGQVNEQFF. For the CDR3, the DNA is TGTGCCAGCCGCCGGGGGGGCCAGGTCAATGAGCAGTTCTTC.

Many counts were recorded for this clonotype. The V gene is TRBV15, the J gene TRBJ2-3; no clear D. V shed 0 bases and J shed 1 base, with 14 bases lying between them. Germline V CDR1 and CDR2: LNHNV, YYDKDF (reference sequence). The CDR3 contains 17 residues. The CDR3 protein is CATSRENAARGTDTQYF. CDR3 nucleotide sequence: TGTGCCACCAGCAGAGAAAATGCTGCCCGGGGCACAGATACGCAGTATTTT. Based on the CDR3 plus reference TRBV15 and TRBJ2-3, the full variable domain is DAMVIQNPRYQVTQFGKPVTLSCSQTLNHNVMYWYQQKSSQAPKLLFHYYDKDFNNEADTPDNFQSRRPNTSFCFLDIRSPGLGDTAMYLCATSRENAARGTDTQYFGPGTRLTVL.

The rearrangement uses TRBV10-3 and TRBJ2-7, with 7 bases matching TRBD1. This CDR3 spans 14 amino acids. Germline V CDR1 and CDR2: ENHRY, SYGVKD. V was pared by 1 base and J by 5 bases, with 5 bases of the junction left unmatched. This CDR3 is CAISEWQGDDEQYF. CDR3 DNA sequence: TGTGCCATCAGTGAGTGGCAGGGGGACGACGAGCAGTACTTC.

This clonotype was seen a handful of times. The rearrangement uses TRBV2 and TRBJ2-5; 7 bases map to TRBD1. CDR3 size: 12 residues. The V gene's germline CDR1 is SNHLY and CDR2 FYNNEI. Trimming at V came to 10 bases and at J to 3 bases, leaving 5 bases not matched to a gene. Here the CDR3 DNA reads TGTGCCACTATGGACAGGAAAGAGACCCAGTACTTC. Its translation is CATMDRKETQYF.